The entry that follows covers one T cell receptor beta chain sequence. Its antigen is not identified. This record comes from a study of early T cells in non-severe SARS-CoV-2 infection. Across the study: It was bulk RNA from unsorted whole blood that was sequenced, and the chains were unpaired. Points from the study as a whole: Matching results from VDJdb favored anti-spike CD8 responses, leaving private and CD4 specificities undetected.

The CDR3 runs 15 residues. Trimming removed 5 bases at V and 0 bases at J, with 14 bases between. The germline CDR1 and CDR2 sequences are MDHEN and SYDVKM. In the library, individual cDNA molecules carried attached unique molecular identifiers. TCRdb analysed the 5' RACE reads with MiXCR anew, one entry per CDR3 protein. The table has 98,000 or so distinct CDR3 sequences, roughly 9.6% seen once. This rearrangement joins TRBV28 to TRBJ2-7; D is possibly TRBD1 or TRBD2 (6 bases each). This TCR derives from an adult who was a healthcare worker with PCR-confirmed SARS-CoV-2 infection or an uninfected control (not recorded which). The source material was whole blood. This CDR3 reads CASSRGGGSSYEQYF. The CDR3 DNA sequence: TGTGCCAGCAGTCGAGGGGGAGGAAGCTCCTACGAGCAGTACTTC.